This T cell receptor beta chain was captured by sequencing in a study of CD8 T cells in ankylosing spondylitis. Study results and caveats: Apparently characteristic of ankylosing spondylitis blood was a TCR beta motif (roughly 8 highly homologous variants).

There are a few counts of this clonotype. Its target is unknown. One entry per CDR3 protein results from TCRdb running MiXCR on the 5' RACE reads. The repertoire holds approximately 540,000 distinct CDR3 sequences, with more than 9.5% as singletons. The CDR3 is 14 residues long. The junction had 6 bases not matched to a gene; V was cut back by 5 bases and J by 2 bases. Germline CDR1 SQVTM, CDR2 ANQGSEA. The TCR sequence derives from a male donor with ankylosing spondylitis. Sequences were obtained from blood, either unsorted or a sorted T cell fraction (not recorded which). The chain joins TRBV29-1 to TRBJ1-2; the match to TRBD1 covers 9 bases. CDR3 protein: CSVWDRVQNYGYTF. CDR3 sequence (DNA): TGCAGCGTTTGGGACAGGGTGCAAAACTATGGCTACACCTTC.